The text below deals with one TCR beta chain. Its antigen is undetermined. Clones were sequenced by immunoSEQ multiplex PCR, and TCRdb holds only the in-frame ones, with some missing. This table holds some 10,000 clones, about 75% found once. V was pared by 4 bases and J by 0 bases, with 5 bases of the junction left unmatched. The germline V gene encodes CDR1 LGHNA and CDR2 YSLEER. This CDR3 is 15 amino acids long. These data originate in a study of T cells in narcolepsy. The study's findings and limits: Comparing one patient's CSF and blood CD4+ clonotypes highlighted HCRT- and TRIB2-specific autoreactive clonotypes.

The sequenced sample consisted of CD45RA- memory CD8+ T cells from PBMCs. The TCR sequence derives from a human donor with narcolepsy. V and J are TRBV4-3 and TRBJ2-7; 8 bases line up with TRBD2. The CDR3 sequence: CASSLPGGDSYEQYF. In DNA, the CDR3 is TGCGCCAGCAGCCTTCCGGGGGGGGACTCCTACGAGCAGTACTTC.